The clone carrying this T cell receptor beta chain was observed many times. The antigen is unknown. Specified time point: patch test 1, 2 weeks after DPC sensitization. Stated treatment: therapeutic diphenylcyclopropenone sensitization with weekly scalp DPC. J was trimmed by 6 bases and V by 4 bases; bases with no gene match: 7. CDR1 MNHEY and CDR2 SMNVEV come from the germline V gene (reference sequence). The CDR3 is 15 amino acids. TCRdb re-analysed the RACE reads in MiXCR, keeping a single row per CDR3 protein. The data contain tens of thousands of distinct CDR3 sequences, roughly 10% of them singletons. The data are from a study of human T cells and chemical hapten exposure. About the study: Patch tests delivered 0.01% DPC to the upper back and were evaluated at 6 days.

Study findings and constraints: TCRs exceeding 1 in 1000 frequency stayed unchanged with DPC sensitization.

This clonotype was obtained from a man aged 35 to 55 with alopecia areata. Some clones in this sample may be carry-over from other donors' samples. The source was whole blood, collected in connection with sensitization to the hapten diphenylcyclopropenone (DPC). The chain is built from TRBV27 and TRBJ2-2; 8 bases map to TRBD1. The DNA for the CDR3 is TGTGCCAGCAGTTGGCAGGGGGCAGGTGCCGGGGAGCTGTTTTTT. It codes for CASSWQGAGAGELFF.